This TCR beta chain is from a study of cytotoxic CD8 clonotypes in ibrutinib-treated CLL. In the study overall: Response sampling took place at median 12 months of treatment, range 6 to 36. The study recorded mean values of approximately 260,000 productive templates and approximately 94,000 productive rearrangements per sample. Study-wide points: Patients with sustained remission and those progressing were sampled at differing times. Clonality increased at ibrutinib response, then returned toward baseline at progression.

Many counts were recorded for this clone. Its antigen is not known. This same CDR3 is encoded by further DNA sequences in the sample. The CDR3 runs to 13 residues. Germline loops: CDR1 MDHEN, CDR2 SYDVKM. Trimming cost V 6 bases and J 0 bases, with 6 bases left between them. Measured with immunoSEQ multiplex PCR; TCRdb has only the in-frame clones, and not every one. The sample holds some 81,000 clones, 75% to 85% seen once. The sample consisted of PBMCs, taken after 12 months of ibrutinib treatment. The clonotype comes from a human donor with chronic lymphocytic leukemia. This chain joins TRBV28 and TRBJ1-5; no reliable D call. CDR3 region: CASRDYSNQPQHF. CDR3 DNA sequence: TGTGCCAGCAGAGATTATAGCAATCAGCCCCAGCATTTT.